The source of this TCR delta chain is a study of gamma-delta chains in newborns, infants, children. Overall study: Polyclonal expansion of innate γδ T cells after birth follows microbial exposure.

Germline lookup yields CDR1 GEAIGNYY and CDR2 EKD. The CDR3 contains 17 residues. V lost 3 bases to trimming and J lost 3 bases; unmatched junction nucleotides: 11. TCRdb reapplied CATT to the reads. The table shows about 9,200 delta-chain clones, with more than 20% occurring only once. The genes are TRDV2 and TRDJ2; TRDD3 aligns across 8 bases. This receptor was identified in a child who was a newborn, infant or young child, either healthy, febrile or measles-vaccinated (not recorded which). Sequencing input: blood. The CDR3 DNA follows: TGTGCCTGTGACGATGTACGTACTGGGGGGGTGACAGCACAACTCTTCTTT. Its protein product is CACDDVRTGGVTAQLFF.